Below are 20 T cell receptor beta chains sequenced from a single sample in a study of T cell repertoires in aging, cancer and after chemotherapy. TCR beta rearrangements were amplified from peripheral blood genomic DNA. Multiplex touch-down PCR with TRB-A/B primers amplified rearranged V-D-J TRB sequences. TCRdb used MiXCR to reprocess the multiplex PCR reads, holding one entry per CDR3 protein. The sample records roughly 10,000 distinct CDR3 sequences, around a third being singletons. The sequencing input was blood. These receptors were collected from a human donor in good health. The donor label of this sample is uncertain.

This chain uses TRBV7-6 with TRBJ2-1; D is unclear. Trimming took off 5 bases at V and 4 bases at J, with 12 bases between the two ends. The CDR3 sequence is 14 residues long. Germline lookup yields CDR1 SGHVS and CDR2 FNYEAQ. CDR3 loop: CASSPALGYNEQFF. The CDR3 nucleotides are TGTGCCAGCAGCCCCGCCCTAGGATACAATGAGCAGTTCTTC.

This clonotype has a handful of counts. For the CDR3, the DNA is TGTGCCAGCAAGGACTCGGGACCCGGGGAGCTGTTTTTT. Protein sequence: CASKDSGPGELFF. The chain joins TRBV13 to TRBJ2-2, with D possibly called TRBD1 or TRBD2 (5 bases each). The CDR3 sequence is 13 residues long. The V and J ends lost 7 bases and 6 bases respectively, with 12 bases between them. Germline CDR1 and CDR2: PRHDT and FYEKMQ (reference sequence).

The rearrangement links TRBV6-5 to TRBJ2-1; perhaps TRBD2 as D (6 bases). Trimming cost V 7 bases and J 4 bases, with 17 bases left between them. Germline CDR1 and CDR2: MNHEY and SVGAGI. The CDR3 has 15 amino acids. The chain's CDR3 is CASTHRGGVYNEQFF. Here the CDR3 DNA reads TGTGCCAGCACCCACCGAGGAGGGGTTTACAATGAGCAGTTCTTC.

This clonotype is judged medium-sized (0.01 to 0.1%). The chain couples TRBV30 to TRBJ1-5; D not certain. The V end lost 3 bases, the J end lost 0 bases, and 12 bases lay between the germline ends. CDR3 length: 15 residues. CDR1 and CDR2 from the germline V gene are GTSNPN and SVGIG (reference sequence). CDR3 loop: CAWSSEGRSNQPQHF. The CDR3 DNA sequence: TGTGCCTGGAGCTCCGAAGGTCGTAGCAATCAGCCCCAGCATTTT.

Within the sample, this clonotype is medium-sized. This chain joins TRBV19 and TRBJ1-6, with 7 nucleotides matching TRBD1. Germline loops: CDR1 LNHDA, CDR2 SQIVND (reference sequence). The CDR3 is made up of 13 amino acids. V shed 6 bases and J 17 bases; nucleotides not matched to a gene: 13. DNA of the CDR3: TGTGCCAGTAGAGACAGGGTATCTCTTTCGGTCCACTTT. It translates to CASRDRVSLSVHF.

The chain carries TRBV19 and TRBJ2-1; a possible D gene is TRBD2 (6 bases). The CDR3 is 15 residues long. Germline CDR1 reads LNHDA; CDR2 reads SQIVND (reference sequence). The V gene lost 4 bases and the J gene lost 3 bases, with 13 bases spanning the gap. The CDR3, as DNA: TGTGCCAGTAGTAGGAACGGGAGAAGCTACAATGAGCAGTTCTTC. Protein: CASSRNGRSYNEQFF.

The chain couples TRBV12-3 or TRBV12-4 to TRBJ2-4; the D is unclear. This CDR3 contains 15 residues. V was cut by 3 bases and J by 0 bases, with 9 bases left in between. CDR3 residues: CASSLGSLAKNIQYF. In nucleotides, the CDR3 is TGTGCCAGCAGTTTGGGAAGCCTAGCCAAAAACATTCAGTACTTC.

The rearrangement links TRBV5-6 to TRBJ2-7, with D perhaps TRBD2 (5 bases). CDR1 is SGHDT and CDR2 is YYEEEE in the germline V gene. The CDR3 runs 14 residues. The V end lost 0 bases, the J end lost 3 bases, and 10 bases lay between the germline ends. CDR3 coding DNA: TGTGCCAGCAGCTTGGGACGGAGGAACTACGAGCAGTACTTC. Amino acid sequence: CASSLGRRNYEQYF.

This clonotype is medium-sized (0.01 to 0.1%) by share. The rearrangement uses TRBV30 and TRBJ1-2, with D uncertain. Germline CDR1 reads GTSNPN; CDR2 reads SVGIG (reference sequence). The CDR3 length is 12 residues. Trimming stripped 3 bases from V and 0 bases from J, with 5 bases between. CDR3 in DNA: TGTGCCTGGAGAGGCTCTAACTATGGCTACACCTTC. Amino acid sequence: CAWRGSNYGYTF. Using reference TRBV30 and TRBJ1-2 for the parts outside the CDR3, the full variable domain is SQTIHQWPATLVQPVGSPLSLECTVEGTSNPNLYWYRQAAGRGLQLLFYSVGIGQISSEVPQNLSASRPQDRQFILSSKKLLLSDSGFYLCAWRGSNYGYTFGSGTRLTVV.

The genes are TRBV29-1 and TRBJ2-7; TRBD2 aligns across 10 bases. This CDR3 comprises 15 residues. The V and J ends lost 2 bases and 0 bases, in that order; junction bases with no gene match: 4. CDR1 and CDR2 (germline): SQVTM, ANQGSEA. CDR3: CSVESASGGSYEQYF. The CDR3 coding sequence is TGCAGCGTTGAATCGGCTAGCGGGGGCTCCTACGAGCAGTACTTC.

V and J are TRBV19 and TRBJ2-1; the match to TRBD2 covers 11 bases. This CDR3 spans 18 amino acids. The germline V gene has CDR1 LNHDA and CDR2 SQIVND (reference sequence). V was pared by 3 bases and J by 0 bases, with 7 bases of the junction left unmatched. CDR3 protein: CASSIIAGGSPSYNEQFF. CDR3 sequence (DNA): TGTGCCAGTAGTATTATAGCGGGGGGGTCTCCCTCCTACAATGAGCAGTTCTTC.

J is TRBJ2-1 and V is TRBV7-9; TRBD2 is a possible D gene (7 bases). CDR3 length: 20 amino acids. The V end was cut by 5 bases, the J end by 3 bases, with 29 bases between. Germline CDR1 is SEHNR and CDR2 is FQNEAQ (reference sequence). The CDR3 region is CASSAYTGNRGRAFYNEQFF. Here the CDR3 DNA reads TGTGCCAGCAGCGCATATACAGGGAATCGAGGGAGGGCCTTCTACAATGAGCAGTTCTTC.

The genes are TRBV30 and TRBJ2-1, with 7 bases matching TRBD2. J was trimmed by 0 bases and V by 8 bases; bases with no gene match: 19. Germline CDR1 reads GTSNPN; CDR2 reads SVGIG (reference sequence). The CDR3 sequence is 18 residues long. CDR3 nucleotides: TGTGCCCGGATGGTAAGCGGGGCACACCCAAGCTCCTACAATGAGCAGTTCTTC. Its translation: CARMVSGAHPSSYNEQFF.

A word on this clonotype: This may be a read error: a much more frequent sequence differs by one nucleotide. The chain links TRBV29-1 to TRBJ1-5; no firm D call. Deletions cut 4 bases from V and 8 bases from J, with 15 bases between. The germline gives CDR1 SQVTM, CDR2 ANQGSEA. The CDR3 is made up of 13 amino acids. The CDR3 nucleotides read TGCAGCGTTGCGGACGGTTTGGATAAGCCCCAGCATTTT. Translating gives CSVADGLDKPQHF.

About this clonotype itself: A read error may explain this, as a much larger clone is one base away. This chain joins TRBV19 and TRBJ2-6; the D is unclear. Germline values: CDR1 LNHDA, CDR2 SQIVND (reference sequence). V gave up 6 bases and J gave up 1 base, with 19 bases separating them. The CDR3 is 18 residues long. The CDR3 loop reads CASREYDIGLSGANVLTF. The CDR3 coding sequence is TGTGCCAGTAGGGAATACGACATCGGGCTGTCTGGGGCCAACGTCCTGACTTTC.

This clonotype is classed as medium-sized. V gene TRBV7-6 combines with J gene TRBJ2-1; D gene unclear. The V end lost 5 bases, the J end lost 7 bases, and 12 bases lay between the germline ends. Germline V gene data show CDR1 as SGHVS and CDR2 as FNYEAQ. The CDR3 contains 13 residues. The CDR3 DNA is TGTGCCAGCAGCCCATACTTACAAAATGAGCAGTTCTTC. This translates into CASSPYLQNEQFF.

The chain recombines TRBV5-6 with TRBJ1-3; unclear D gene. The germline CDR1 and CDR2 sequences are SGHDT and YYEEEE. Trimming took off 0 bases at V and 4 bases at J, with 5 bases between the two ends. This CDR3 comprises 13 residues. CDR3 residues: CASSLAGGNTIYF. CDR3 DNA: TGTGCCAGCAGCTTGGCCGGGGGAAACACCATATATTTT.

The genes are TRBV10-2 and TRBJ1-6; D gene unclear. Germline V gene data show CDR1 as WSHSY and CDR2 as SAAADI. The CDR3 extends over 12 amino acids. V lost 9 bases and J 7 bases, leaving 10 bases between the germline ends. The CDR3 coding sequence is TGCGCCAGTCTACCTAGCAATTCACCCCTCCACTTT. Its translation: CASLPSNSPLHF.

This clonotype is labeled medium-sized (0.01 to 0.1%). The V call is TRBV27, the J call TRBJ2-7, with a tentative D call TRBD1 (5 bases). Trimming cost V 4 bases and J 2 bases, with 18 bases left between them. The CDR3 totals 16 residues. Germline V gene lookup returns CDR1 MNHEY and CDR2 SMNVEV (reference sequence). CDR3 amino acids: CASSSDFQGTPYEQYF. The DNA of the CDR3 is TGTGCCAGCAGTTCAGATTTCCAGGGTACTCCCTACGAGCAGTACTTC.

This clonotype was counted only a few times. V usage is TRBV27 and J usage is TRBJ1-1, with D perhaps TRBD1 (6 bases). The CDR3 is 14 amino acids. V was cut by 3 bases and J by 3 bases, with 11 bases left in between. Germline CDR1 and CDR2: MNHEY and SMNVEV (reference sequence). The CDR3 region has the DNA TGTGCCAGCAGTTTCAGGGGAGGGTACACTGAAGCTTTCTTT. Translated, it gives CASSFRGGYTEAFF.